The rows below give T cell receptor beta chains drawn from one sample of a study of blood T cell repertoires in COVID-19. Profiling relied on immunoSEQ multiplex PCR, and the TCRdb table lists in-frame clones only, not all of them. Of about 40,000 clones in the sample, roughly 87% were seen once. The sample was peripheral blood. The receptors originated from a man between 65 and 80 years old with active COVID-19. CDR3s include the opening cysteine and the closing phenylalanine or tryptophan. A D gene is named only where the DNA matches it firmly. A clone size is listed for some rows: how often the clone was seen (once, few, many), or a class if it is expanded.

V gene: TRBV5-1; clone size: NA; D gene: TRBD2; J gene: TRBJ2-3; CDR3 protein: CASSLGLAGGPTNTQYF; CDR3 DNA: TGCGCCAGCAGCTTGGGCCTAGCGGGGGGGCCGACGAATACGCAGTATTTT
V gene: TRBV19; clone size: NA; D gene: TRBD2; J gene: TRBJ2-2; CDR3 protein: CASRGTPGLAGGETGELFF; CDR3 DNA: TGTGCCAGTAGAGGAACACCGGGACTAGCGGGGGGGGAAACCGGGGAGCTGTTTTTT
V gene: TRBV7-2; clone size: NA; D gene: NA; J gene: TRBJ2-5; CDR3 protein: CASSLDHNQETQYF; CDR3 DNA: TGTGCCAGCAGCTTAGACCACAATCAAGAGACCCAGTACTTC
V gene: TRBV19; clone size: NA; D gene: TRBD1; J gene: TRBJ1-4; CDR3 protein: CATALGQYNEKLFF; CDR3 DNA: TGTGCCACCGCACTGGGACAGTATAATGAAAAACTGTTTTTT
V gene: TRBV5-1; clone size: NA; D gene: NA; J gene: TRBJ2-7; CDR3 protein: CASSSSGYEQYF; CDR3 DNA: TGCGCCAGCAGCTCCTCAGGGTACGAGCAGTACTTC
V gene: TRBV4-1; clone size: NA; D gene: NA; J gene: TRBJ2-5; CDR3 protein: CASSQDTGGKETQYF; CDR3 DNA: TGCGCCAGCAGCCAAGATACGGGGGGCAAAGAGACCCAGTACTTC
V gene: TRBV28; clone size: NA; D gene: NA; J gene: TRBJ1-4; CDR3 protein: CASLDRAGVFSTNEKLFF; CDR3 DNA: TGTGCCAGCCTGGACCGGGCAGGGGTTTTTTCAACTAATGAAAAACTGTTTTTT
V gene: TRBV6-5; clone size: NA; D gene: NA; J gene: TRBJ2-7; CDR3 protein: CASSYSRRGFSYEQYF; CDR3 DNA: TGTGCCAGCAGTTACTCGAGGCGGGGATTTTCCTACGAGCAGTACTTC
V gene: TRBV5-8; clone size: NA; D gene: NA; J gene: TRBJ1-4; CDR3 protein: CASSFHRVGKLFF; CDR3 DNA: TGTGCCAGCAGCTTTCACAGGGTCGGCAAACTGTTTTTT
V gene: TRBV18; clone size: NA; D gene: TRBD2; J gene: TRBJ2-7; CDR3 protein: CASSPSNGGGDEQYF; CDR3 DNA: TGTGCCAGCTCACCATCTAACGGGGGGGGCGACGAGCAGTACTTC
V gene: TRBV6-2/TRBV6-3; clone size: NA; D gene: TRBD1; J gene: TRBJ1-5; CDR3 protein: CASSYPTGGGQPQHF; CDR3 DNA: TGTGCCAGCAGTTACCCGACAGGGGGCGGGCAGCCCCAGCATTTT
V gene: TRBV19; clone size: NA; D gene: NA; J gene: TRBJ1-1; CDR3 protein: CASSTGTENTEAFF; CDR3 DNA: TGTGCCAGTAGTACCGGGACTGAGAACACTGAAGCTTTCTTT
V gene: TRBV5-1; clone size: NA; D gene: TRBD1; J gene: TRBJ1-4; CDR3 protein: CASSRGTGGPEKLFF; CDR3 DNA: TGCGCCAGCAGCCGAGGGACAGGGGGACCTGAAAAACTGTTTTTT
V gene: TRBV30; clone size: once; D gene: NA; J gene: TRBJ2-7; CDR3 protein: CAWSVQGRVSSYEQYF; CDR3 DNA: TGTGCCTGGAGTGTACAGGGACGGGTTAGCTCCTACGAGCAGTACTTC
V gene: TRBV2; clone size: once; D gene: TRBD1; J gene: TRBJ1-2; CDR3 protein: CASSEDRGRSGYTF; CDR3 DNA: TGTGCCAGCAGCGAGGACAGGGGAAGGAGCGGCTACACCTTC
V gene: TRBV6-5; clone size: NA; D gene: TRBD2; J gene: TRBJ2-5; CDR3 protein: CASSYSFTSGQETQYF; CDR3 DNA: TGTGCCAGCAGTTACTCGTTTACTAGCGGACAAGAGACCCAGTACTTC
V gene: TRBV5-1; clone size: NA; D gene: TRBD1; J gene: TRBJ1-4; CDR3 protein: CASREGQGSEKLFF; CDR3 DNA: TGCGCCAGCAGGGAGGGACAGGGGAGTGAAAAACTGTTTTTT
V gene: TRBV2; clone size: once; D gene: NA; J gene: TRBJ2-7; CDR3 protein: CASIRGGGYVVTYEQYF; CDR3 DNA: TGTGCCAGCATCAGAGGGGGGGGCTATGTTGTTACCTACGAGCAGTACTTC
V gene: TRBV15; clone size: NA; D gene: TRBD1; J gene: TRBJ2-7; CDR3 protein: CATSRSAGTGGSYEQYF; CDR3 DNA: TGTGCCACCAGCAGATCAGCCGGGACAGGGGGTTCCTACGAGCAGTACTTC
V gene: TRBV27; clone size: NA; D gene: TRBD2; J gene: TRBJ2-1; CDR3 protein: CASPLGGGNNEQFF; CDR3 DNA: TGTGCCAGCCCATTGGGGGGGGGTAACAATGAGCAGTTCTTC
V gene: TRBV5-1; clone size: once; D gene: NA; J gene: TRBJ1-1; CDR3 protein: CASSLTESRTEAFF; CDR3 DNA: TGCGCCAGCAGCTTGACAGAGTCGCGCACTGAAGCTTTCTTT
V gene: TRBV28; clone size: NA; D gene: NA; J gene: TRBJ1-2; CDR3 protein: CASSLNSGGSGYTF; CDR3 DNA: TGTGCCAGCAGTTTAAATTCGGGAGGTTCTGGCTACACCTTC
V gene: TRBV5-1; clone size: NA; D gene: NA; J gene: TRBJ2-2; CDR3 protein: CASSLFQGSGELFF; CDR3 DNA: TGCGCCAGCAGCCTCTTTCAGGGGTCCGGGGAGCTGTTTTTT
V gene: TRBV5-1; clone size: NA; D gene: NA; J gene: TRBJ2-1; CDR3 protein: CASSISGPGINEQFF; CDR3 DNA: TGCGCCAGCAGCATCTCAGGGCCGGGTATTAATGAGCAGTTCTTC
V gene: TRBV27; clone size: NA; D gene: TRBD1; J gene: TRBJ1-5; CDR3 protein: CASSLLGQIDSNQPQHF; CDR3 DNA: TGTGCCAGCAGCCTATTGGGACAGATTGATAGCAATCAGCCCCAGCATTTT
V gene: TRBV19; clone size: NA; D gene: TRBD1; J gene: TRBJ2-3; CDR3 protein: CASSKGQGADTQYF; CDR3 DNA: TGTGCCAGTAGTAAGGGACAGGGGGCAGATACGCAGTATTTT
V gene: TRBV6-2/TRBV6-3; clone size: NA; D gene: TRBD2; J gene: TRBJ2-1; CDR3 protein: CASSDTSGGTLHEQFF; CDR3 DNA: TGTGCCAGCAGTGACACTAGCGGGGGCACCCTCCATGAGCAGTTCTTC
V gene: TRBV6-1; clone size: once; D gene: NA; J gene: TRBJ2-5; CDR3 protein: CASSESISGSEETQYF; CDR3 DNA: TGTGCCAGCAGTGAAAGTATTTCAGGGTCTGAAGAGACCCAGTACTTC
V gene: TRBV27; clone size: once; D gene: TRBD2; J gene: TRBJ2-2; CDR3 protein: CASSPRGSGGASGGELFF; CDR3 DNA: TGTGCCAGCAGTCCCCGGGGGAGCGGGGGGGCCTCGGGCGGGGAGCTGTTTTTT
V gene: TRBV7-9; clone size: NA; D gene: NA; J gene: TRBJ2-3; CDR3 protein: CASSLLRGTPSTDTQYF; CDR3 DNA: TGTGCCAGCAGCTTACTCAGGGGAACCCCTAGCACAGATACGCAGTATTTT
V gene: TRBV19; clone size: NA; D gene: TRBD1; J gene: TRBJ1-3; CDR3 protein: CASGQANSGNTIYF; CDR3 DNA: TGTGCCAGCGGACAGGCCAACTCTGGAAACACCATATATTTT
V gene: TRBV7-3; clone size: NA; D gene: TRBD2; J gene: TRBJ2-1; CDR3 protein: CASSLSGLAGNEQFF; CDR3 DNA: TGTGCCAGCAGCCTCTCGGGACTAGCGGGCAATGAGCAGTTCTTC
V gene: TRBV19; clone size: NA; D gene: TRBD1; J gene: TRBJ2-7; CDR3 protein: CASSRATGMSSYEQYF; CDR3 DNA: TGTGCCAGTAGTAGGGCGACAGGGATGAGCTCCTACGAGCAGTACTTC
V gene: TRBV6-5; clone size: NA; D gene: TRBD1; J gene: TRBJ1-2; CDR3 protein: CASTRNPGGGYGYTF; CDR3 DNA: TGTGCCAGCACTAGGAACCCAGGGGGCGGCTATGGCTACACCTTC
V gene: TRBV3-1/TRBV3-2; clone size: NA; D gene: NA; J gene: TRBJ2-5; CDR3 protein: CASSQDWGGRETQYF; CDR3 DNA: TGTGCCAGCAGCCAAGATTGGGGGGGGCGGGAGACCCAGTACTTC
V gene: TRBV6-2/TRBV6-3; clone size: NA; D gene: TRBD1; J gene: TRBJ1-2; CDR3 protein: CASSLLFDRGQDGYTF; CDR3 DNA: TGTGCCAGCAGTCTCCTTTTTGACAGGGGGCAGGACGGCTACACCTTC
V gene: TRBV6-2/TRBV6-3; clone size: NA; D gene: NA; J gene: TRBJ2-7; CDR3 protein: CASSSPQGSPYEQYF; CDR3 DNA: TGTGCCAGCAGTTCGCCTCAGGGATCCCCCTACGAGCAGTACTTC
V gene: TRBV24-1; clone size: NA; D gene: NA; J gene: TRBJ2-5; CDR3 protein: CATSDYAAGRQETQYF; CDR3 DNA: TGTGCCACCAGTGACTACGCCGCGGGGCGGCAAGAGACCCAGTACTTC
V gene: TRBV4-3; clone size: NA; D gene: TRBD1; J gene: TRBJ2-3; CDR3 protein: CASSSRDRGTDTQYF; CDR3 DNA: TGCGCCAGCAGCTCCCGGGACAGGGGGACGGATACGCAGTATTTT
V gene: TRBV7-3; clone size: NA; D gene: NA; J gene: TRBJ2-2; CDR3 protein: CASSLGSRGTTGELFF; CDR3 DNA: TGTGCCAGCAGCTTGGGGTCGCGGGGAACCACCGGGGAGCTGTTTTTT
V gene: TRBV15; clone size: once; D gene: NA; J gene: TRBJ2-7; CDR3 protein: CATSREGAEQYF; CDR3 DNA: TGTGCCACCAGCAGAGAGGGGGCCGAGCAGTACTTC
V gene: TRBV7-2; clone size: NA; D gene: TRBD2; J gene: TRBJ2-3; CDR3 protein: CASSLALAGNTQYF; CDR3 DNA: TGTGCCAGCAGCTTAGCTCTAGCGGGGAATACGCAGTATTTT
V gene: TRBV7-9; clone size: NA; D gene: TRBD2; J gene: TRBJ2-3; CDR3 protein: CASSFQRGGDTQYF; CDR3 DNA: TGTGCCAGCAGCTTTCAGCGGGGGGGGGATACGCAGTATTTT
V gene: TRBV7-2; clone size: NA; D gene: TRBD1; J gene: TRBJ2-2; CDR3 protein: CASSPTGGADTGELFF; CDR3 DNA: TGTGCCAGCAGCCCAACAGGGGGCGCCGACACCGGGGAGCTGTTTTTT
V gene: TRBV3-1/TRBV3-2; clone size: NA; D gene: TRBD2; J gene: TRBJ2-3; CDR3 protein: CASSQTGLATIRTQYF; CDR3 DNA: TGTGCCAGCAGCCAAACGGGACTAGCAACCATAAGAACGCAGTATTTT
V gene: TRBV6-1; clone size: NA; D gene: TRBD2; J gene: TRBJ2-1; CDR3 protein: CASSEAGAGDNEQFF; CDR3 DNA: TGTGCCAGCAGTGAAGCAGGAGCGGGGGACAATGAGCAGTTCTTC
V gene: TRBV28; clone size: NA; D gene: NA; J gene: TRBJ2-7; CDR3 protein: CASSTGQWGKSSYEQYF; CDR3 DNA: TGTGCCAGCAGTACTGGACAGTGGGGGAAAAGTTCCTACGAGCAGTACTTC
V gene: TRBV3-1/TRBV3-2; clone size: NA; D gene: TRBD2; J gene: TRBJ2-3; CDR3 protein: CASMTSGTDTQYF; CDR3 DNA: TGTGCCAGCATGACTAGCGGCACAGATACGCAGTATTTT
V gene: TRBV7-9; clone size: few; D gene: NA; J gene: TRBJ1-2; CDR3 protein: CASSDTGSEGGGYTF; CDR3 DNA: TGTGCCAGCAGCGACACGGGGTCTGAAGGGGGTGGCTACACCTTC
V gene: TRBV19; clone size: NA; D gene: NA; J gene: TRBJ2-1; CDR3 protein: CASSLKAVGEQFF; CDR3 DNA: TGTGCCAGTAGTCTAAAGGCGGTTGGTGAGCAGTTCTTC
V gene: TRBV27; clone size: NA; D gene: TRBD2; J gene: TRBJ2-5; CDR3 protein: CASSLRGLAGQETQYF; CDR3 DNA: TGTGCCAGCAGTTTACGAGGACTAGCGGGCCAAGAGACCCAGTACTTC
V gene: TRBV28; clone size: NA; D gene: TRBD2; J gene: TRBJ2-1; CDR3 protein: CASSTGGLDNEQFF; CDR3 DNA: TGTGCCAGCAGTACGGGGGGGCTGGACAATGAGCAGTTCTTC
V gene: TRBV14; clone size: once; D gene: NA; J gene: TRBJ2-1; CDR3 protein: CASSQSHPLNEQFF; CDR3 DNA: TGTGCCAGCAGCCAATCTCACCCCCTAAATGAGCAGTTCTTC
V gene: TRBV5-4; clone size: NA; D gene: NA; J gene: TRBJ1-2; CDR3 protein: CASSLVGQTYGYTF; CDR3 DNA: TGTGCCAGCAGCTTGGTAGGACAAACCTATGGCTACACCTTC
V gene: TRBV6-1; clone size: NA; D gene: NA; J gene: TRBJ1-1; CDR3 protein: CASSELTVNTEAFF; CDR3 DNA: TGTGCCAGCAGTGAACTGACAGTGAACACTGAAGCTTTCTTT